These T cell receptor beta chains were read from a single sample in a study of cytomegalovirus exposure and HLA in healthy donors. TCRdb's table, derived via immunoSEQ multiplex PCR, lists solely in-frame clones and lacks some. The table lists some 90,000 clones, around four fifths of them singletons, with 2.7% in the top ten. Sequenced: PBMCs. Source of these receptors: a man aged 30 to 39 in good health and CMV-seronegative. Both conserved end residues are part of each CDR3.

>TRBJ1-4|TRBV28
CASTLSQGPPF
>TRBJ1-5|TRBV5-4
CASSLNGQGNQPQHF
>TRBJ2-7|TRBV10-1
CASTGPAGDEQYF
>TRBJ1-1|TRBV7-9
CASSFTPGDGNTEAFF
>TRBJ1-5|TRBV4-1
CASSQDPGQGYYQPQHF
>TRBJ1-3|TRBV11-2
CASSEEAGGRSSGNTIYF
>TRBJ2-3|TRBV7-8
CASSPGEGDTQYF
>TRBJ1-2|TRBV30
CAWSVIHSNNYGYTF
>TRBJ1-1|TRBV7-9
CASSSSGGVRAFF
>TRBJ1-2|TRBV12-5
CASGSGAGNYGYTF
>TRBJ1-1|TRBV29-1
CSVVERVTEAFF
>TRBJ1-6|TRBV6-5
CASSYSMIRGSPLHF
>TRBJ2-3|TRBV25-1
CASSELGASSTDTQYF
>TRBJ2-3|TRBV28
CASSSRYGGARTDTQYF
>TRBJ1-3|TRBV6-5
CASRSMDTAGNTIYF
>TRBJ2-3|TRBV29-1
CSVEVDSTDTQYF
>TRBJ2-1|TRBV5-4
CASSSTTGDVRLF
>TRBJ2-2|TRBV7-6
CASSPVPLAGTGELFF
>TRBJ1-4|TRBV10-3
CAISDQKREANEKLFF
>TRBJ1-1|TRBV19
CASYRGQNTEAFF
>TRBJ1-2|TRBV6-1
CASSEATGTGYGYTF
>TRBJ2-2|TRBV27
CASSPRWTGGELFF
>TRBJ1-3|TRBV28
CASKNTGGKGNTIYF
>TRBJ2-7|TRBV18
CASSTTASQQYF
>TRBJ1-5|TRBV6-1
CASSEAFGYNQPQHF
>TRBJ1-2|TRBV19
CASSISLSAAISAGGYTF
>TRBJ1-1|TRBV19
CASNADRGNTEAFF
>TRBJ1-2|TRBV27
CASSLNAGNGYTF
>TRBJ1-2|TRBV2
CASRQGDGYTF
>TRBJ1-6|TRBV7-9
CASSSTGSNSPLHF
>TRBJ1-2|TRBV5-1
CASSSEGTGNYGYTF
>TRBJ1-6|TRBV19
CASSTLGVRVSPLHF
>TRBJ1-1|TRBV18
CASSPPGTGGAYTEAFF
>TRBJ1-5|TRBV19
CASRDRVTQPQHF
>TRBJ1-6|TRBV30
CAWSAGTGHSPLHF
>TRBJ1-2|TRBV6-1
CASRSGGTGHGYTF